This T cell receptor (beta chain) comes out of a study of T cells in tuberculosis. Study summary: The T cells targeted glucose monomycolate, a mycobacterial lipid, via CD1B.

Thawed, overnight-rested PBMC were stained with GMM-loaded CD1B tetramer, viability dye and anti-CD3, then sorted. C32 glucose monomycolate from Rhodococcus equi was loaded onto the CD1B tetramers. From each donor, roughly 100,000 tetramer-negative cells were sorted. Chain pairing is unknown; alpha and beta were sequenced separately. Using immunoSEQ multiplex PCR, the repertoire was profiled, and TCRdb retains in-frame clones only, with some absent. The data show 85,000 to 100,000 clones, approximately 90% seen once. General study results and limits: Low-affinity CD1B-GMM tetramer-binding T cells may have been missed.

Trimming at V came to 6 bases and at J to 5 bases, leaving 9 bases not matched to a gene. The CDR3 contains 15 residues. The V gene's germline CDR1 is MNHEY and CDR2 SMNVEV (reference sequence). The sample consisted of CD1b-GMM tetramer-negative cells sorted from PBMCs. This sequence joins TRBV27 and TRBJ2-3, with 9 bases aligning to TRBD2. This receptor was taken from an adult woman with latent tuberculosis. In DNA, the CDR3 is TGTGCCAGCAGGGGACTAGCCGAGGGGAAAGATACGCAGTATTTT. Amino acid sequence: CASRGLAEGKDTQYF.